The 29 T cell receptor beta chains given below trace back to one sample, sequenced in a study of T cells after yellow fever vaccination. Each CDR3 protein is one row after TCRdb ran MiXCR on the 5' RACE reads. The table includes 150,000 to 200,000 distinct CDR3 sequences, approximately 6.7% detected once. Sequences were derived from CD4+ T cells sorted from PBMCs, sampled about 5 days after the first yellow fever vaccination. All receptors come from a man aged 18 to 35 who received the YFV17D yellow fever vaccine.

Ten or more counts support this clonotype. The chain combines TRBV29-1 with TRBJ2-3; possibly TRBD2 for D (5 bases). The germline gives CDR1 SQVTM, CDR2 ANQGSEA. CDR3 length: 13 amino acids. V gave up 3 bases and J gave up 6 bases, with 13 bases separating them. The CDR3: CSVERTGGDTQYF. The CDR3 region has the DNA TGCAGCGTTGAGAGGACTGGTGGGGATACGCAGTATTTT.

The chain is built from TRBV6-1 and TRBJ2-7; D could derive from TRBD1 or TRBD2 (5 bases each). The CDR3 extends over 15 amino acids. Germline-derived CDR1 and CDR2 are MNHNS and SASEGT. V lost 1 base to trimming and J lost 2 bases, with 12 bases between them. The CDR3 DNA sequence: TGTGCCAGCAGTGAAGACTTGGGGGATCCCTACGAGCAGTACGTC. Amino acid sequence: CASSEDLGDPYEQYV.

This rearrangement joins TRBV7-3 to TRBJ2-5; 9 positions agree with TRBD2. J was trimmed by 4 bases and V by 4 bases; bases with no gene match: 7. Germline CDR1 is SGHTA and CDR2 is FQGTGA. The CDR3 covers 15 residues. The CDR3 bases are TGTGCCAGCAGCTCCAGGCGGGGGGGCTTAGAGACCCAGTACTTC. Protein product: CASSSRRGGLETQYF.

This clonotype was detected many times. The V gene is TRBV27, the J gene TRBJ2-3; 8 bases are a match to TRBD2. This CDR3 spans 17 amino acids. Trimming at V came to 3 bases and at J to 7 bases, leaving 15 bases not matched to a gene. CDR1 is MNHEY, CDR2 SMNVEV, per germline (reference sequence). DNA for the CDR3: TGTGCCAGCAGTTTCGGGGCCCGTCCGGGGGGGCGAAATACGCAGTATTTT. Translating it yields CASSFGARPGGRNTQYF.

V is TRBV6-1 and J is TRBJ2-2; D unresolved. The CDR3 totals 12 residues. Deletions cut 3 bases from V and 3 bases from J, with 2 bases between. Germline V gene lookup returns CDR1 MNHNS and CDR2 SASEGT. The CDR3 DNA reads TGTGCCAGCAGTGACTACACCGGGGAGCTGTTTTTT. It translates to CASSDYTGELFF.

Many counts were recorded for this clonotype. The CDR3 sequence: CASSFQGPYGYTF. CDR3 sequence (DNA): TGTGCCAGCAGCTTCCAGGGACCATATGGCTACACCTTC. The V call is TRBV12-3 or TRBV12-4, the J call TRBJ1-2, with D perhaps TRBD1 (5 bases). Trimming removed 6 bases at V and 5 bases at J, with 13 bases between. The CDR3 contains 13 residues.

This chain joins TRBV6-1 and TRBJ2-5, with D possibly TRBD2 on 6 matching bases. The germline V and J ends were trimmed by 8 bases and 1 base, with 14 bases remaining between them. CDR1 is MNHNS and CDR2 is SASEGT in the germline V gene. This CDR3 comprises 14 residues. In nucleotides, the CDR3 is TGTGCCAGCGGCCCCGTGGGGGGCCAAGAGACCCAGTACTTC. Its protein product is CASGPVGGQETQYF.

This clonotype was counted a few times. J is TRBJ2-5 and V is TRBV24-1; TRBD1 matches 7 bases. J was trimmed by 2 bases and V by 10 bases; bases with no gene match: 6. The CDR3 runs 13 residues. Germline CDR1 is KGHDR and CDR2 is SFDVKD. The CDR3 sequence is CATGTESQETQYF. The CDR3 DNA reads TGTGCCACAGGGACAGAAAGTCAAGAGACCCAGTACTTC.

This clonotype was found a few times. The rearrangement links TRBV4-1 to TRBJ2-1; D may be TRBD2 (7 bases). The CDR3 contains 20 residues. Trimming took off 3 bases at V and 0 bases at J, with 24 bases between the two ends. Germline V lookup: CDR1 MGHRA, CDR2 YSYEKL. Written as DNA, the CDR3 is TGCGCCAGCAGCCAGGGGGGGGGGGCCGAGGGTGCCGGCTCCTACAATGAGCAGTTCTTC. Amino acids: CASSQGGGAEGAGSYNEQFF.

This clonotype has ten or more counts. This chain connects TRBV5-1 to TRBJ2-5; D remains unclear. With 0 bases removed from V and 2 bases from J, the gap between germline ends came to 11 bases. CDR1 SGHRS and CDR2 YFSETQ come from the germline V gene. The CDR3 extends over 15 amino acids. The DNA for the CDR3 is TGCGCCAGCAGCTTGGCTTCCGACACGCAAGAGACCCAGTACTTC. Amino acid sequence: CASSLASDTQETQYF.

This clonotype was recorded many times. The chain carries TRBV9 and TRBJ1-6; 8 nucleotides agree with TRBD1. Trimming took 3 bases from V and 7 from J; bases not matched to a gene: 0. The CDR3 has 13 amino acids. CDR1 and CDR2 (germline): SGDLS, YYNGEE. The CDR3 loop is CASSGQGNSPLHF. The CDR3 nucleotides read TGTGCCAGCAGCGGACAGGGGAATTCACCCCTCCACTTT.

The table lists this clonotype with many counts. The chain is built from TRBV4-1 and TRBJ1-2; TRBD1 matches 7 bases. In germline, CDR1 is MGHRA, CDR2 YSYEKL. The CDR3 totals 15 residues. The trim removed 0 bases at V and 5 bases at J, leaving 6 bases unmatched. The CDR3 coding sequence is TGCGCCAGCAGCCAAGATGACTCCAGGGGGTATGGCTACACCTTC. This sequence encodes CASSQDDSRGYGYTF.

Here the CDR3 reads CSVGRAGTGGVTEAFF. The CDR3 DNA is TGCAGCGTTGGTAGAGCCGGGACAGGGGGAGTAACTGAAGCTTTCTTT. The chain has TRBV29-1 and TRBJ1-1; 11 nucleotides line up with TRBD1. V shed 4 bases, J shed 5 bases, and the junction held 12 bases outside the gene matches. Germline V gene lookup returns CDR1 SQVTM and CDR2 ANQGSEA. The CDR3 is 16 residues long. The variable domain in full, with the rest retrieved from reference TRBV29-1 and TRBJ1-1, is SAVISQKPSRDICQRGTSLTIQCQVDSQVTMMFWYRQQPGQSLTLIATANQGSEATYESGFVIDKFPISRPNLTFSTLTVSNMSPEDSSIYLCSVGRAGTGGVTEAFFGQGTRLTVV.

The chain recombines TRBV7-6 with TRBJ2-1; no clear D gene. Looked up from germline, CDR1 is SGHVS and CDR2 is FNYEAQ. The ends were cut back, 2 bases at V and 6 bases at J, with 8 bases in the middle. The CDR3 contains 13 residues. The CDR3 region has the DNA TGTGCCAGCAGCTTAAATACTCTCAATGAGCAGTTCTTC. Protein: CASSLNTLNEQFF.

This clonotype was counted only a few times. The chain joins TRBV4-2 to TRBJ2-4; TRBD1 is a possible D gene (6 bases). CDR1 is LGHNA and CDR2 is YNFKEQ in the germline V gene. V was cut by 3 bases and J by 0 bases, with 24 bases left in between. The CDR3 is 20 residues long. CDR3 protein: CASSHRPPVVGAIAKNIQYF. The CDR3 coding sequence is TGTGCCAGCAGCCACCGCCCCCCAGTTGTGGGGGCGATAGCCAAAAACATTCAGTACTTC.

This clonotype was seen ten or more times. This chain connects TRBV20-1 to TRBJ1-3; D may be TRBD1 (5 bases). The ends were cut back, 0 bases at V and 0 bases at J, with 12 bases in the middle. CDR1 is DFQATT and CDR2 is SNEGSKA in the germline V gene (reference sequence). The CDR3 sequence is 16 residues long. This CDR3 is CSAREGGSISGNTIYF. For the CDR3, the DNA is TGCAGTGCTAGAGAGGGGGGGTCCATCTCTGGAAACACCATATATTTT.

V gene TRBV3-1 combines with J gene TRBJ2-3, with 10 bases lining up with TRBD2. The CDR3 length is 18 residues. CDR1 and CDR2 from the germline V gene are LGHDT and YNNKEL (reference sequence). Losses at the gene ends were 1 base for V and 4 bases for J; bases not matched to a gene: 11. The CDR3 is CASSQVAPQLAGADTQYF. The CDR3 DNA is TGTGCCAGCAGCCAAGTGGCTCCTCAGCTAGCGGGGGCAGATACGCAGTATTTT.

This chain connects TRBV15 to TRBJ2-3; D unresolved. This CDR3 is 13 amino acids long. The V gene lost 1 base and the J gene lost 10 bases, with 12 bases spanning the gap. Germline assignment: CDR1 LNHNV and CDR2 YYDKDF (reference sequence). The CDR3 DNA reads TGTGCCACCAGCAGAGCCCCCATGGATTCGCAGTATTTT. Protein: CATSRAPMDSQYF.

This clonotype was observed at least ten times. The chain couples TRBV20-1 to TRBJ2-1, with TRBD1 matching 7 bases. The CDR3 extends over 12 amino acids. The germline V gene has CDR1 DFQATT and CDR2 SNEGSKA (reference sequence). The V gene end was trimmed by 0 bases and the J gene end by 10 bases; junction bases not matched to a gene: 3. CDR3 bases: TGCAGTGCTAGAGAGGGACAGCTAGAGCAGTTCTTC. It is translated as CSAREGQLEQFF.

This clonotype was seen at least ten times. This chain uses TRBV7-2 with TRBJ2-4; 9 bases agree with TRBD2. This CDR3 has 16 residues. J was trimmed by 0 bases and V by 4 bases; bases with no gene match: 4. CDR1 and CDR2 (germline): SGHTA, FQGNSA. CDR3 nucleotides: TGTGCCAGCAGCTCCCTAGCGGGGATAGCCAAAAACATTCAGTACTTC. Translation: CASSSLAGIAKNIQYF.

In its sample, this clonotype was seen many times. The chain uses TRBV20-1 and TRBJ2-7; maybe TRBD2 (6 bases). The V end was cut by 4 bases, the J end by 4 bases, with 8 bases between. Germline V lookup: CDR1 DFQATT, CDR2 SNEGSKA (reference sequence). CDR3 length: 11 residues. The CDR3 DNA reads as TGCAGTGCTACGACTAGATACGAGCAGTACTTC. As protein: CSATTRYEQYF.

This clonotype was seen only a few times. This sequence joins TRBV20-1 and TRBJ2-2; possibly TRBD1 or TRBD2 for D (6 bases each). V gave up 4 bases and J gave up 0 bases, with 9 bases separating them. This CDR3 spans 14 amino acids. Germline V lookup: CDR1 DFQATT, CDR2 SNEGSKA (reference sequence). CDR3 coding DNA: TGCAGTGCTATAGGGGGGACGAACACCGGGGAGCTGTTTTTT. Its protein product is CSAIGGTNTGELFF.

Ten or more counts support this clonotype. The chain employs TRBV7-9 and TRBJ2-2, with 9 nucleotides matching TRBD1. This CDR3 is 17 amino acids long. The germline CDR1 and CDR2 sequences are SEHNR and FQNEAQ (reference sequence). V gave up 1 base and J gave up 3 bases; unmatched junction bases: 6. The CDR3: CASSLVYRGQDTGELFF. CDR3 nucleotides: TGTGCCAGCAGCTTAGTCTACAGGGGGCAAGACACCGGGGAGCTGTTTTTT.

CDR3: CASSWTTGSYNEQFF. The CDR3 DNA reads as TGTGCCAGCAGCTGGACCACCGGGAGTTACAATGAGCAGTTCTTC. V gene TRBV5-4 combines with J gene TRBJ2-1; D perhaps matches TRBD2 (6 bases). Between the trimmed V and J ends, which lost 3 bases and 4 bases, there was a span of 14 bases. The CDR3 extends over 15 amino acids. The germline V gene encodes CDR1 SGHNT and CDR2 YYREEE (reference sequence).

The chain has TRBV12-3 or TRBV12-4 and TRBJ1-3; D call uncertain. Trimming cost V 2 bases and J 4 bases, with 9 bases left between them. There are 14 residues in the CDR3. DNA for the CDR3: TGTGCCAGCAGTTTATTAGGGAGAGGAAACACCATATATTTT. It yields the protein CASSLLGRGNTIYF.

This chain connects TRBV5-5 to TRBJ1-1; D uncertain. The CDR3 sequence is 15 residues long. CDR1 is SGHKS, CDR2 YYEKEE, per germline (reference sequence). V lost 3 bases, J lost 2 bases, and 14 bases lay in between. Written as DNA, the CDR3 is TGTGCCAGCAGCTGGGCGGCCGGGGTAAACACTGAAGCTTTCTTT. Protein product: CASSWAAGVNTEAFF.

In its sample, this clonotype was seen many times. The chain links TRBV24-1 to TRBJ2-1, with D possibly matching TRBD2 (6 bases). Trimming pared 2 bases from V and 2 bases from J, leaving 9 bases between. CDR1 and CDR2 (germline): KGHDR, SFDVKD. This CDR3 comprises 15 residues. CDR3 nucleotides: TGTGCCACCAGTGATTCGACTAGGGCCTACAATGAGCAGTTCTTC. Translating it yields CATSDSTRAYNEQFF.

The CDR3 here is CAWSTGFSSYEQYF. CDR3 bases: TGTGCCTGGAGCACAGGGTTTAGCTCCTACGAGCAGTACTTC. The chain has TRBV30 and TRBJ2-7; D may be TRBD1 (6 bases). The CDR3 runs to 14 residues. V gave up 3 bases and J gave up 0 bases, with 12 bases separating them. Germline assignment: CDR1 GTSNPN and CDR2 SVGIG (reference sequence).

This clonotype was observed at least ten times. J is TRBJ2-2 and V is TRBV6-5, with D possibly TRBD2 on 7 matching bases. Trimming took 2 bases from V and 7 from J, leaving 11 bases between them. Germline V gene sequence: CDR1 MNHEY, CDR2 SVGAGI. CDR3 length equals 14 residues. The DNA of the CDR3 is TGTGCCAGCAGTTACCGGGGGGCGGACGGGGAGCTGTTTTTT. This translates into CASSYRGADGELFF.